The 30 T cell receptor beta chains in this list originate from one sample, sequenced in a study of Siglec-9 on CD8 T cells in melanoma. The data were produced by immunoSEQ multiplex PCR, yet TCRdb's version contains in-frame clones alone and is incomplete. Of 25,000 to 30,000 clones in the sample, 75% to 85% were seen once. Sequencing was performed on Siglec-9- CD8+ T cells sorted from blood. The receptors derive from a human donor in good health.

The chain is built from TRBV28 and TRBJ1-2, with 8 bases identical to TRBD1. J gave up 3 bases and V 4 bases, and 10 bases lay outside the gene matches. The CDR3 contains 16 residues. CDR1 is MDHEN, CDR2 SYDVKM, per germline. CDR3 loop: CASSSNPRGLDYGYTF. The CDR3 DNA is TGTGCCAGCAGTTCAAACCCCAGGGGGCTTGACTATGGCTACACCTTC.

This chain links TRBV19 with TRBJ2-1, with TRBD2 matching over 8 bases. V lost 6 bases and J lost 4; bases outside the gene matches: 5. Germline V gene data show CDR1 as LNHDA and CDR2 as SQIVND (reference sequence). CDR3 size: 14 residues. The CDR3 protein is CASSLLAAYNEQFF. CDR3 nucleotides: TGTGCCAGTAGCTTACTAGCGGCATACAATGAGCAGTTCTTC.

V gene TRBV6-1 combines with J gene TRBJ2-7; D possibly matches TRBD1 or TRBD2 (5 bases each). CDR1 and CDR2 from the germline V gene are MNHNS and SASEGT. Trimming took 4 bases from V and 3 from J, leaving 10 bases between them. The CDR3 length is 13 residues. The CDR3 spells CASSVGPNYEQYV. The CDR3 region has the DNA TGTGCCAGCAGTGTGGGACCGAACTACGAGCAGTACGTC.

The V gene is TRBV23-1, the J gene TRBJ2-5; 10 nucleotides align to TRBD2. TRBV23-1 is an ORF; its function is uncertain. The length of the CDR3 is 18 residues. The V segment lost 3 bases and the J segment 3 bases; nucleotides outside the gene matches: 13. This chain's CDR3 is CASSQPSGSRIGEETQYF. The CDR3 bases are TGCGCCAGCAGTCAGCCTAGCGGGAGTAGAATTGGCGAAGAGACCCAGTACTTC.

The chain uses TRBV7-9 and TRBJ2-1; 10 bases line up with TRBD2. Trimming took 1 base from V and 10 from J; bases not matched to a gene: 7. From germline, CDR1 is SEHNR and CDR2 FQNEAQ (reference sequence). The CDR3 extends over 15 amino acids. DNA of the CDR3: TGTGCCAGCAGCTTAGAGGCTAGCGGGAGATTAGAGCAGTTCTTC. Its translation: CASSLEASGRLEQFF.

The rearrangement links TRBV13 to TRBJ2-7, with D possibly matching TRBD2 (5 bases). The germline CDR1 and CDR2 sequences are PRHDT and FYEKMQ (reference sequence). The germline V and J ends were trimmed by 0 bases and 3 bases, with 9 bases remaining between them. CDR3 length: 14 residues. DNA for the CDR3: TGTGCCAGCAGCTTAGGAGAGGGAAGCTACGAGCAGTACTTC. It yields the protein CASSLGEGSYEQYF.

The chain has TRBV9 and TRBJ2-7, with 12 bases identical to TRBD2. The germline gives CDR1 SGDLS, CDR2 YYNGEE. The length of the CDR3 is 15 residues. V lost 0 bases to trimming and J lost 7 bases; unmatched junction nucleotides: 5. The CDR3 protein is CASSVGTSGVGEQYF. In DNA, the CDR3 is TGTGCCAGCAGCGTAGGGACTAGCGGGGTGGGGGAGCAGTACTTC.

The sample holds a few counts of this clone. The CDR3: CASSNQGPQPQHF. In DNA form, the CDR3 reads TGTGCCAGCAGTAATCAGGGGCCCCAGCCCCAGCATTTT. The chain uses TRBV27 and TRBJ1-5; weak D call: TRBD1 (6 bases). The germline V and J ends were trimmed by 5 bases and 7 bases, with 12 bases remaining between them. Germline assignment: CDR1 MNHEY and CDR2 SMNVEV (reference sequence). The CDR3 runs to 13 residues.

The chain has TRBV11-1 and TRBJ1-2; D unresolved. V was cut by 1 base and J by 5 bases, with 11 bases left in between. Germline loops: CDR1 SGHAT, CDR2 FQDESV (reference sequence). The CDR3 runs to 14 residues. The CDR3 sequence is CASSLDFGAYGYTF. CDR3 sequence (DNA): TGTGCCAGCAGCTTAGATTTCGGAGCTTATGGCTACACCTTC.

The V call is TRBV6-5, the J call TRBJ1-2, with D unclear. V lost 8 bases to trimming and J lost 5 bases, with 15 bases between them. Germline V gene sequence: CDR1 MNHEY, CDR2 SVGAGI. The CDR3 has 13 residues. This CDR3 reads CASGAGRHYGYTF. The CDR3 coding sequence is TGTGCCAGCGGTGCCGGACGGCATTATGGCTACACCTTC.

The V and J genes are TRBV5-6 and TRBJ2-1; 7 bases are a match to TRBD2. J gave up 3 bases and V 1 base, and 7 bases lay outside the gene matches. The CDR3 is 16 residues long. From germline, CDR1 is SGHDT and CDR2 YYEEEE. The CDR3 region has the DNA TGTGCCAGCAGCTTGCCCCGGGGGGACTACTACAATGAGCAGTTCTTC. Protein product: CASSLPRGDYYNEQFF.

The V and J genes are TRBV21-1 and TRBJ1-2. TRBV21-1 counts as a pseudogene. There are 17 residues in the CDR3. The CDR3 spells CASSALRRGGGFYGYTF. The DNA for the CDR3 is TGTGCCAGCAGCGCCCTAAGGCGTGGGGGGGGATTCTATGGCTACACCTTC.

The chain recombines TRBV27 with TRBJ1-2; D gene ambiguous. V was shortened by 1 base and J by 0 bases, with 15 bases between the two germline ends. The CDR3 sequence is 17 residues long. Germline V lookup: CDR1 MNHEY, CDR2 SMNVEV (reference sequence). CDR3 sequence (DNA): TGTGCCAGCAGTTTATTCCCAGACGTTCCGGCTAACTATGGCTACACCTTC. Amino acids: CASSLFPDVPANYGYTF.

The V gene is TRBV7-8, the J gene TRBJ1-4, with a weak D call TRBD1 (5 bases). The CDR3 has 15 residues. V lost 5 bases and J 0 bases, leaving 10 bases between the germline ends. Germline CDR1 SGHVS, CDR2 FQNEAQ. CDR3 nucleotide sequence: TGTGCCAGCAGCCTACAGGACTCAACTAATGAAAAACTGTTTTTT. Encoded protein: CASSLQDSTNEKLFF.

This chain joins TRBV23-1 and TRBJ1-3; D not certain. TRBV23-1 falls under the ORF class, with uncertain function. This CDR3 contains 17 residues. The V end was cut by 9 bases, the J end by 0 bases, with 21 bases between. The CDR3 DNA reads TGCGCCAGAGCCGTCCACCTCCGGGAGAGCTCTGGAAACACCATATATTTT. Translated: CARAVHLRESSGNTIYF.

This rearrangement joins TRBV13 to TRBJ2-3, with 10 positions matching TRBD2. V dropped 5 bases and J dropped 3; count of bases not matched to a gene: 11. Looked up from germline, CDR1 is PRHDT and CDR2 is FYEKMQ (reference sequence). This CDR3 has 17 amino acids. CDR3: CASSQRATSGPTDTQYF. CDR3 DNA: TGTGCCAGCAGCCAAAGGGCGACTAGCGGGCCTACAGATACGCAGTATTTT.

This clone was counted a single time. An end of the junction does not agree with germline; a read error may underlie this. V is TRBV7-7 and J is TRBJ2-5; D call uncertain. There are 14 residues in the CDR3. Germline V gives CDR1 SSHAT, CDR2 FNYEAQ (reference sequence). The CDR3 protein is CASSPLVGPETQYF. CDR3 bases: TGTGCTAGCAGCCCACTGGTTGGACCAGAGACCCAGTACTTC.

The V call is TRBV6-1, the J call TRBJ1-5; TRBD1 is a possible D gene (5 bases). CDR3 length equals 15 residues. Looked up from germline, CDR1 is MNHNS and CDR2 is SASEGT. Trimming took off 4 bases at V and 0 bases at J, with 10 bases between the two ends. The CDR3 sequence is CASSGGTASNQPQHF. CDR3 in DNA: TGTGCCAGCAGTGGCGGGACGGCTAGCAATCAGCCCCAGCATTTT.

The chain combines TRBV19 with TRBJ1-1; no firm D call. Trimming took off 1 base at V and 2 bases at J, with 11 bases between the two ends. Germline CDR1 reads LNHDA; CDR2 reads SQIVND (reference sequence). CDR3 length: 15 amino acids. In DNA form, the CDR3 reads TGTGCCAGTAGTATAGCCGGACGGGGAAACACTGAAGCTTTCTTT. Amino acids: CASSIAGRGNTEAFF.

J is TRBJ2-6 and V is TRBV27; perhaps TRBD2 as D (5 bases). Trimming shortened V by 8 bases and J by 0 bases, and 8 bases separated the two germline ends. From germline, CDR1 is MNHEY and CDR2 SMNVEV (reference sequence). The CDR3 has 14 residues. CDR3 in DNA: TGTGCCAGCCGACGGGGCTCTGGGGCCAACGTCCTGACTTTC. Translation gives CASRRGSGANVLTF.

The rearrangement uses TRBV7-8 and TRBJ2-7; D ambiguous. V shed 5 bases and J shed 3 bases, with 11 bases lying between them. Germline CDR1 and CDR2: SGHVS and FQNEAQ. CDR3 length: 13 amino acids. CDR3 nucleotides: TGTGCCAGCAGCCTCCCCGCCAACTACGAGCAGTACGTC. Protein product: CASSLPANYEQYV.

The CDR3 spells CASSESHAGDYGYTF. The CDR3 nucleotides read TGTGCCAGCAGCGAATCGCACGCAGGCGACTATGGCTACACCTTC. The V call is TRBV7-9, the J call TRBJ1-2; D call uncertain. CDR3 size: 15 residues. Germline V lookup: CDR1 SEHNR, CDR2 FQNEAQ (reference sequence). V was trimmed by 5 bases and J by 3 bases, leaving 16 bases between them. Supplemented by reference TRBV7-9 and TRBJ1-2, the full variable domain reads DTGVSQNPRHKITKRGQNVTFRCDPISEHNRLYWYRQTLGQGPEFLTYFQNEAQLEKSRLLSDRFSAERPKGSFSTLEIQRTEQGDSAMYLCASSESHAGDYGYTFGSGTRLTVV.

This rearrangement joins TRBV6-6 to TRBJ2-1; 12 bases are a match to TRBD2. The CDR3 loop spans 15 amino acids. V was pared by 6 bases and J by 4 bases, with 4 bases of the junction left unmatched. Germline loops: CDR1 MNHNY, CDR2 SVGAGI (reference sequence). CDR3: CASRSGTSGYNEQFF. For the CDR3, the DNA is TGTGCCAGCAGGTCCGGGACTAGCGGGTACAATGAGCAGTTCTTC.

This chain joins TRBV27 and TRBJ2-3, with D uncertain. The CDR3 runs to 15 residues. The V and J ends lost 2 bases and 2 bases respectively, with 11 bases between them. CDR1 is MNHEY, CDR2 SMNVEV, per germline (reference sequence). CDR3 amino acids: CASSLIDGYTDTQYF. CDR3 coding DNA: TGTGCCAGCAGTTTAATTGATGGGTACACAGATACGCAGTATTTT.

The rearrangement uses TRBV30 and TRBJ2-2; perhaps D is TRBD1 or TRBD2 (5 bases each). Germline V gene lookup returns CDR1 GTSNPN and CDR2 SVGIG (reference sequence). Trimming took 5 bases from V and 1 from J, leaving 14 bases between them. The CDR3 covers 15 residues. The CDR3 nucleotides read TGTGCCTGGGGGGCCGGGGCCTTGAACACCGGGGAGCTGTTTTTT. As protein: CAWGAGALNTGELFF. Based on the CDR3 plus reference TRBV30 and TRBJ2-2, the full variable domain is SQTIHQWPATLVQPVGSPLSLECTVEGTSNPNLYWYRQAAGRGLQLLFYSVGIGQISSEVPQNLSASRPQDRQFILSSKKLLLSDSGFYLCAWGAGALNTGELFFGEGSRLTVL.

The CDR3 DNA is TGTGCCAGCAGTGAATCAAGCGGGACAGAAGTCCACGAGCAGTACTTC. Amino acids: CASSESSGTEVHEQYF. The chain couples TRBV25-1 to TRBJ2-7; D possibly uses TRBD1 or TRBD2 (7 bases each). The V end was cut by 1 base, the J end by 5 bases, with 18 bases between. Germline CDR1 reads MGHDK; CDR2 reads SYGVNS. This CDR3 is built from 16 residues.

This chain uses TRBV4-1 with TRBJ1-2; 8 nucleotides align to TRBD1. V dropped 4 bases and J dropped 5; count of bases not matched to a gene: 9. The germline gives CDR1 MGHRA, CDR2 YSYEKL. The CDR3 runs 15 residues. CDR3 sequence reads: CASSLSQGAGYGYTF. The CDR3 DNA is TGCGCCAGCAGCCTTTCCCAGGGGGCAGGGTATGGCTACACCTTC.

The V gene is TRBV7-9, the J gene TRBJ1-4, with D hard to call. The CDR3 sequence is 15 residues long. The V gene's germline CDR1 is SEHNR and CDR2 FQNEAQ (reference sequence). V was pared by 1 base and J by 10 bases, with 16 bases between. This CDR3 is CASSLVAPGPGKLFF. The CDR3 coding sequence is TGTGCCAGCAGCTTAGTGGCCCCTGGGCCGGGAAAACTGTTTTTT.

The CDR3 sequence is CALKDLGDRDTGELFF. Here the CDR3 DNA reads TGTGCCTTAAAGGATTTGGGGGACCGAGACACCGGGGAGCTGTTTTTT. The genes are TRBV30 and TRBJ2-2; perhaps D is TRBD1 or TRBD2 (5 bases each). The CDR3 runs 16 residues. Trimming stripped 7 bases from V and 3 bases from J, with 21 bases between. The germline V gene encodes CDR1 GTSNPN and CDR2 SVGIG (reference sequence).

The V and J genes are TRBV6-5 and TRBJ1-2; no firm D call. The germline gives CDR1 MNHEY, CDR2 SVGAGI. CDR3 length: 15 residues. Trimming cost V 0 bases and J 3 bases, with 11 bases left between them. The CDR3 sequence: CASSYSTLGDYGYTF. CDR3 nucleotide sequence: TGTGCCAGCAGTTACTCGACATTAGGTGACTATGGCTACACCTTC.